This T cell receptor (beta chain) is from a study of tumor-infiltrating lymphocytes in primary liver carcinoma. Study results and limitations: Blood trailed tumors significantly in top-250-clone fraction (p = 0.039). Pairs comparing tumor with adjacent tissue or blood overlapped less than pairs drawn from tumor regions.

This CDR3 has 15 amino acids. Germline V lookup: CDR1 SGHNT, CDR2 YYREEE (reference sequence). J was trimmed by 5 bases and V by 4 bases; bases with no gene match: 10. Out of unsorted whole blood came the blood RNA, and germline DNA was extracted as well. Every patient had chronic HBV infection and was treatment-naive. In its sample, this clonotype was seen a few times. No antigen is known for it. The input was approximately 0.45 ug total RNA; TCR beta cDNA was made from it with a constant-region primer. The TCR beta library was amplified through three nested multiplex PCR rounds in a modified ARM-PCR procedure. Running around 9 cycles apiece, the first two PCR rounds relied on TRBV1-TRBV30 forward primers together with a C-beta reverse primer. TCRdb independently ran MiXCR on the multiplex PCR reads; one entry per CDR3 protein. Of approximately 330,000 distinct CDR3 sequences in the sample, 65% were seen once.

Sample: peripheral blood. This rearrangement joins TRBV5-4 to TRBJ2-7; 9 bases fit TRBD2. The clonotype was recovered from a man aged 40-49 years with primary liver carcinoma and hepatitis B virus infection. CDR3 in DNA: TGTGCCAGCAGCCGGCGACTAGCGGCGAAAGACGAGCAGTACTTC. Residues: CASSRRLAAKDEQYF.